This TCR beta chain was found in a study of control samples from healthy donors and cancer patients. Profiling relied on immunoSEQ multiplex PCR, and the TCRdb table lists in-frame clones only, not all of them. Of roughly 100,000 clones in the sample, around 88% are singletons; the top ten hold around 14%. The CDR3 is made up of 15 amino acids. The V end was cut by 3 bases, the J end by 4 bases, with 15 bases between. From germline, CDR1 is SEHNR and CDR2 FQNEAQ (reference sequence). The genes are TRBV7-9 and TRBJ1-2; D perhaps matches TRBD1 (6 bases). The sequenced sample consisted of blood. The clonotype was recovered from a man aged 25-45 years in good health. The CDR3 coding sequence is TGTGCCAGCAGCTTTCTAGGACAGAGCTCCTATGGCTACACCTTC. Translation gives CASSFLGQSSYGYTF.